This T cell receptor beta chain was observed in a study of blood T cell repertoires in COVID-19. Germline V CDR1 and CDR2: SGHAT, FQNNGV. The ends lost 5 bases at V and 0 bases at J; junction bases unmatched: 8. The CDR3 is made up of 16 amino acids. TCRdb's table, derived via immunoSEQ multiplex PCR, lists solely in-frame clones and lacks some. The sample lists around 300,000 clones; roughly 85% were seen once. V gene TRBV11-2 combines with J gene TRBJ1-2, with 8 bases fitting TRBD1. The receptor was isolated from a human donor in a cohort sampled during active COVID-19. The sequenced material came from peripheral blood. CDR3 DNA: TGTGCCAGCAGCCTAGGGGCAGGGGGCTCTAACTATGGCTACACCTTC. Translation: CASSLGAGGSNYGYTF. Drawing the rest from reference TRBV11-2 and TRBJ1-2, the complete variable domain is EAGVAQSPRYKIIEKRQSVAFWCNPISGHATLYWYQQILGQGPKLLIQFQNNGVVDDSQLPKDRFSAERLKGVDSTLKIQPAKLEDSAVYLCASSLGAGGSNYGYTFGSGTRLTVV.